The 25 T cell receptor beta chains given below trace back to one sample, sequenced in a study of long-term antiretroviral therapy in people with HIV. An immunoSEQ assay, version v3.0, was performed at survey level. Profiling relied on immunoSEQ multiplex PCR, and the TCRdb table lists in-frame clones only, not all of them. The sample has around 29,000 clones; roughly 93% are singletons. Sequencing used unsorted PBMCs, obtained around 6.5 years after starting antiretroviral therapy. The origin of the receptors is a woman in her forties with HIV.

This chain connects TRBV6-5 to TRBJ2-1; D is unclear. Germline values: CDR1 MNHEY, CDR2 SVGAGI. V lost 2 bases, J lost 12 bases, and 8 bases lay in between. The CDR3 runs 11 residues. CDR3 nucleotides: TGTGCCAGCAGTTACGGACCAGCGCAGTTCTTC. This translates into CASSYGPAQFF.

The chain joins TRBV6-5 to TRBJ1-2; TRBD1 matches at 11 bases. Germline V gives CDR1 MNHEY, CDR2 SVGAGI. V lost 2 bases, J lost 4 bases, and 3 bases stayed unmatched. The CDR3 is 15 amino acids. For the CDR3, the DNA is TGTGCCAGCAGTTACCGGGACAGGGGGACCTATGGCTACACCTTC. Translation: CASSYRDRGTYGYTF.

This clone has more than one count but fewer than ten. The genes are TRBV6-6 and TRBJ1-5; D remains unclear. This CDR3 has 12 residues. Looked up from germline, CDR1 is MNHNY and CDR2 is SVGAGI (reference sequence). V lost 6 bases and J lost 0, with 3 bases in between. The CDR3 nucleotides read TGTGCCAGCAGGAGTAGCAATCAGCCCCAGCATTTT. Translating gives CASRSSNQPQHF.

The chain combines TRBV29-1 with TRBJ1-3, with D hard to call. CDR1 SQVTM and CDR2 ANQGSEA come from the germline V gene. This CDR3 spans 14 amino acids. Trimming shortened V by 3 bases and J by 5 bases, and 14 bases separated the two germline ends. For the CDR3, the DNA is TGCAGCGTTGATTCCGGGATTATCCGAAACACCATATATTTT. Its protein product is CSVDSGIIRNTIYF.

This rearrangement joins TRBV5-1 to TRBJ1-2; D possibly corresponds to TRBD1 (5 bases). The V and J ends lost 0 bases and 2 bases respectively, with 14 bases between them. The CDR3 is 16 amino acids. Germline CDR1 is SGHRS and CDR2 is YFSETQ. The CDR3 DNA reads TGCGCCAGCAGCTTGGACGGGACGAGGGGCAACTATGGCTACACCTTC. Translating gives CASSLDGTRGNYGYTF.

This sequence joins TRBV11-2 and TRBJ2-7, with 9 bases fitting TRBD1. The CDR3 is 13 amino acids. J was trimmed by 6 bases and V by 5 bases; bases with no gene match: 5. From germline, CDR1 is SGHAT and CDR2 FQNNGV. The DNA of the CDR3 is TGTGCCAGCAGCCCCCGACAGGGGGGCGAGCAGTACTTC. Amino acid sequence: CASSPRQGGEQYF.

The J gene is TRBJ1-2, the V gene TRBV4-1; D is unclear. Germline loops: CDR1 MGHRA, CDR2 YSYEKL. The CDR3 length is 14 residues. Deletions cut 1 base from V and 2 bases from J, with 8 bases between. The CDR3 protein is CASSQVGQNYGYTF. CDR3 nucleotide sequence: TGCGCCAGCAGCCAAGTAGGGCAGAACTATGGCTACACCTTC.

The rearrangement joins TRBV6-5 to TRBJ2-3; D possibly matches TRBD1 or TRBD2 (6 bases each). The CDR3 contains 13 residues. The germline V gene encodes CDR1 MNHEY and CDR2 SVGAGI. V dropped 7 bases and J dropped 5 bases, with 13 bases sitting between them. DNA for the CDR3: TGTGCCAGCAAGGGGGGCGGGTTAGATACGCAGTATTTT. It codes for CASKGGGLDTQYF.

The chain combines TRBV4-2 with TRBJ1-6; weak D call: TRBD1 (5 bases). The V and J ends lost 4 bases and 6 bases respectively, with 19 bases between them. CDR1 is LGHNA, CDR2 YNFKEQ, per germline. This CDR3 is built from 17 residues. CDR3 nucleotides: TGTGCCAGCAGCCTCTCCCTGGGGCAGGGAGCTAATTCACCCCTCCACTTT. Amino acid sequence: CASSLSLGQGANSPLHF.

V usage is TRBV5-1 and J usage is TRBJ2-7, with 7 positions matching TRBD1. With V trimmed by 4 bases and J by 1 base, 5 bases remained unmatched. Germline loops: CDR1 SGHRS, CDR2 YFSETQ. The CDR3 extends over 14 amino acids. The CDR3, as DNA: TGCGCCAGCAGCCTCCAGACAGGGTCCTACGAGCAGTACTTC. It codes for CASSLQTGSYEQYF. Filled out from reference TRBV5-1 and TRBJ2-7, the complete variable domain reads KAGVTQTPRYLIKTRGQQVTLSCSPISGHRSVSWYQQTPGQGLQFLFEYFSETQRNKGNFPGRFSGRQFSNSRSEMNVSTLELGDSALYLCASSLQTGSYEQYFGPGTRLTVT.

V gene TRBV5-1 combines with J gene TRBJ2-2; tentatively, D is TRBD1 or TRBD2 (6 bases each). Germline V gene data show CDR1 as SGHRS and CDR2 as YFSETQ. The germline V and J ends were trimmed by 2 bases and 0 bases, with 14 bases remaining between them. The CDR3 sequence is 17 residues long. CDR3 coding DNA: TGCGCCAGCAGCTTCGGGGATGGGGGGCCGAACACCGGGGAGCTGTTTTTT. It translates to CASSFGDGGPNTGELFF.

This chain joins TRBV6-5 and TRBJ2-7; D uncertain. CDR3 length: 15 amino acids. Trimming took off 0 bases at V and 2 bases at J, with 11 bases between the two ends. Germline CDR1 MNHEY, CDR2 SVGAGI. The DNA for the CDR3 is TGTGCCAGCAGTTACTCGTCCTACACAGCCTACGAGCAGTACTTC. Protein product: CASSYSSYTAYEQYF.

The chain couples TRBV27 to TRBJ2-4; possible D gene TRBD1, 6 bases. The CDR3 length is 18 residues. Trimming pared 6 bases from V and 0 bases from J, leaving 21 bases between. Germline values: CDR1 MNHEY, CDR2 SMNVEV (reference sequence). This CDR3 reads CASSPSTGPALAKNIQYF. CDR3 DNA sequence: TGTGCCAGCAGCCCGTCCACAGGGCCCGCTCTAGCCAAAAACATTCAGTACTTC.

The CDR3 nucleotides read TGCGCCAGCAGCCAAGGAGACCTGCCCGGGGAGCTGTTTTTT. Translation: CASSQGDLPGELFF. V and J are TRBV4-3 and TRBJ2-2; D gene unclear. Germline assignment: CDR1 LGHNA and CDR2 YSLEER. Trimming removed 1 base from V and 6 bases from J, with 9 bases in between. The CDR3 covers 14 residues.

This chain connects TRBV6-6 to TRBJ1-5; a weak D match, TRBD1 (6 bases). This CDR3 has 14 amino acids. Trimming shortened V by 6 bases and J by 6 bases, and 15 bases separated the two germline ends. Looked up from germline, CDR1 is MNHNY and CDR2 is SVGAGI (reference sequence). Here the CDR3 DNA reads TGTGCCAGCAGCACGGGGGGCGGCATTCAGCCCCAGCATTTT. Translated: CASSTGGGIQPQHF.

This clone has just a few counts. This chain joins TRBV4-1 and TRBJ1-4; perhaps TRBD1 as D (5 bases). The germline V and J ends were trimmed by 5 bases and 5 bases, with 9 bases remaining between them. The CDR3 has 13 residues. Germline V gives CDR1 MGHRA, CDR2 YSYEKL. In DNA form, the CDR3 reads TGCGCCAGCAGCACCGGGACCAATGAAAAACTGTTTTTT. Translation: CASSTGTNEKLFF.

This chain links TRBV7-2 with TRBJ2-2; TRBD1 matches 7 bases. Germline CDR1 SGHTA, CDR2 FQGNSA. CDR3 length: 15 amino acids. V trimming: 3 bases; J trimming: 5 bases; junction bases outside the gene matches: 6. CDR3 DNA: TGTGCCAGCAGCTTGGGACAGCGAATGACCGGGGAGCTGTTTTTT. It specifies CASSLGQRMTGELFF.

The chain uses TRBV6-6 and TRBJ2-7; 8 bases line up with TRBD2. CDR1 and CDR2 (germline): MNHNY, SVGAGI (reference sequence). The CDR3 has 15 residues. V trimming: 10 bases; J trimming: 7 bases; junction bases outside the gene matches: 18. CDR3 bases: TGTGCCACCCTTAACACGGGGCGGGGGGCGATTGAGCAGTACTTC. Protein product: CATLNTGRGAIEQYF.

The V gene is TRBV2, the J gene TRBJ1-3; D call uncertain. V lost 6 bases and J 4 bases, leaving 10 bases between the germline ends. This CDR3 comprises 13 residues. CDR1 and CDR2 from the germline V gene are SNHLY and FYNNEI. Here the CDR3 DNA reads TGTGCCAGCAGCGGGCCGCAGGGAAACACCATATATTTT. Amino acids: CASSGPQGNTIYF.

The rearrangement links TRBV19 to TRBJ2-4; 7 bases map to TRBD2. There are 14 residues in the CDR3. Trimming took 6 bases from V and 1 from J; bases not matched to a gene: 3. Germline loops: CDR1 LNHDA, CDR2 SQIVND (reference sequence). The CDR3 DNA is TGTGCCAGTAGGGGGGGGGTGGCCAAAAACATTCAGTACTTC. The encoded protein is CASRGGVAKNIQYF.

V usage is TRBV4-3 and J usage is TRBJ2-5; 7 nucleotides align to TRBD2. Germline CDR1 is LGHNA and CDR2 is YSLEER. After removal of 4 bases from V and 6 bases from J, the junction contained 8 bases not matched to a gene. This CDR3 contains 14 residues. The CDR3 spells CASSPRLAEQTQYF. The CDR3 DNA follows: TGCGCCAGCAGCCCCCGACTAGCTGAGCAGACCCAGTACTTC.

The chain has TRBV6-5 and TRBJ1-2; tentative D call: TRBD1 (5 bases). Germline CDR1 MNHEY, CDR2 SVGAGI. Trimming left V 4 bases short and J 0 bases short, with 15 bases between. This CDR3 has 16 residues. The CDR3 nucleotides read TGTGCCAGCAGTTTGGGGGGGTACTCTACTAACTATGGCTACACCTTC. It codes for CASSLGGYSTNYGYTF.

The CDR3 nucleotides read TGCGCCAGCAGCCCGGACTATTTGGGAGACGAGCAGTACTTC. It codes for CASSPDYLGDEQYF. The V call is TRBV5-1, the J call TRBJ2-7, with D possibly matching TRBD2 (6 bases). CDR1 is SGHRS and CDR2 is YFSETQ in the germline V gene. The V end lost 4 bases, the J end lost 5 bases, and 16 bases lay between the germline ends. CDR3 size: 14 residues.

The rearrangement joins TRBV7-3 to TRBJ2-1, with 10 bases matching TRBD2. This CDR3 is built from 13 residues. Germline-derived CDR1 and CDR2 are SGHTA and FQGTGA. The trim removed 1 base at V and 13 bases at J, leaving 4 bases unmatched. In nucleotides, the CDR3 is TGTGCCAGCAGCTTAAGCTTAGCGGGGGGACAGTTCTTC. This translates into CASSLSLAGGQFF.

This chain uses TRBV4-3 with TRBJ1-5; D not certain. Trimming took 6 bases from V and 4 from J, leaving 19 bases between them. The CDR3 is 16 residues long. Germline V CDR1 and CDR2: LGHNA, YSLEER. CDR3 in amino acids: CASSQQNGNPNQPQHF. As DNA, the CDR3 is TGCGCCAGCAGTCAGCAAAACGGGAATCCGAATCAGCCCCAGCATTTT.